This T cell receptor (beta chain) is drawn from a study of cytomegalovirus exposure and HLA in healthy donors. As regards this clone: Its target is not known.

Points from the study as a whole: As a later analysis showed, several of the most significant clusters appeared to be linked to common viral pathogens. Among immune exposure information, only CMV serostatus was available. The authors enumerated roughly 180 TCR beta chains as linked to cytomegalovirus.

Primers for the PCR totalled 60 Vbeta and 13 Jbeta. The protocol was immunoSEQ multiplex PCR, while the TCRdb copy is restricted to in-frame clones and leaves out a portion. Among approximately 120,000 clones, about four fifths were seen once, and the ten largest hold roughly 2.2%. The ends lost 7 bases at V and 2 bases at J; junction bases unmatched: 3. The CDR3 sequence is 14 residues long. Germline CDR1 reads SQVTM; CDR2 reads ANQGSEA. The material sequenced was PBMCs. The chain is built from TRBV29-1 and TRBJ1-4, with TRBD1 identical over 11 bases. The source is a woman in her thirties in good health and CMV-seronegative. In DNA, the CDR3 is TGCAGCGGTGGACAGGGGGCGACTAATGAAAAACTGTTTTTT. Its protein product is CSGGQGATNEKLFF. Looking up the rest from reference TRBV29-1 and TRBJ1-4 gives the full variable domain: SAVISQKPSRDICQRGTSLTIQCQVDSQVTMMFWYRQQPGQSLTLIATANQGSEATYESGFVIDKFPISRPNLTFSTLTVSNMSPEDSSIYLCSGGQGATNEKLFFGSGTQLSVL.